The 20 T cell receptor beta chains given below trace back to one sample, sequenced in a study of chemoradiotherapy in HPV16-positive cancers. The protocol was immunoSEQ multiplex PCR, while the TCRdb copy is restricted to in-frame clones and leaves out a portion. The sample lists roughly 3,900 clones; more than 85% were seen once. This sample comprised tumor tissue, obtained from a patient who underwent chemoradiotherapy. The receptors originated from a human donor with HPV-associated anogenital cancer.

This clone was picked up one time. The V and J genes are TRBV30 and TRBJ2-3; D gene ambiguous. Trimming cost V 3 bases and J 5 bases, with 18 bases left between them. Looked up from germline, CDR1 is GTSNPN and CDR2 is SVGIG (reference sequence). The CDR3 spans 15 residues. Written as DNA, the CDR3 is TGTGCCTGGAGAGCAAAAAGCGAGGTAGGAGATACGCAGTATTTT. Amino acids: CAWRAKSEVGDTQYF. Full variable domain (rest looked up from reference TRBV30 and TRBJ2-3): SQTIHQWPATLVQPVGSPLSLECTVEGTSNPNLYWYRQAAGRGLQLLFYSVGIGQISSEVPQNLSASRPQDRQFILSSKKLLLSDSGFYLCAWRAKSEVGDTQYFGPGTRLTVL.

The chain has TRBV7-9 and TRBJ1-5; D remains ambiguous. The ends were cut back, 0 bases at V and 5 bases at J, with 11 bases in the middle. Germline loops: CDR1 SEHNR, CDR2 FQNEAQ (reference sequence). This CDR3 is built from 15 residues. The CDR3: CASSLALAGDQPQHF. CDR3 bases: TGTGCCAGCAGCTTAGCACTGGCAGGAGATCAGCCCCAGCATTTT.

CDR3 nucleotides: TGTGCCAGCAGGATAGGGAGCACAGATACGCAGTATTTT. Translation: CASRIGSTDTQYF. The V call is TRBV11-2, the J call TRBJ2-3; D is undetermined. CDR1 is SGHAT and CDR2 is FQNNGV in the germline V gene. The CDR3 consists of 13 residues. Trimming shortened V by 6 bases and J by 0 bases, and 7 bases separated the two germline ends.

The V and J genes are TRBV29-1 and TRBJ1-2; tentatively, D is TRBD1 (5 bases). Germline CDR1 and CDR2: SQVTM and ANQGSEA. Trimming removed 4 bases at V and 3 bases at J, with 9 bases between. CDR3 length: 12 residues. Here the CDR3 reads CSVVTGDYGYTF. The CDR3 coding sequence is TGCAGCGTTGTAACAGGAGACTATGGCTACACCTTC.

The table lists this clone with a few counts. The chain joins TRBV10-2 to TRBJ1-5; no clear D gene. This CDR3 has 13 residues. Germline CDR1 is WSHSY and CDR2 is SAAADI. V was clipped by 3 bases and J by 6 bases, with 9 bases between them. The DNA for the CDR3 is TGCGCCAGCAGTGAAGGGCTAGGTCAGCCCCAGCATTTT. Translated: CASSEGLGQPQHF.

V gene TRBV7-2 combines with J gene TRBJ1-5; D remains unclear. CDR3 length equals 15 residues. V dropped 4 bases and J dropped 4 bases, with 14 bases sitting between them. Germline V gene sequence: CDR1 SGHTA, CDR2 FQGNSA. The CDR3 region is CASSSQAGRNQPQHF. CDR3 nucleotide sequence: TGTGCCAGCAGCTCCCAGGCAGGCCGGAATCAGCCCCAGCATTTT.

The chain employs TRBV5-6 and TRBJ1-3, with D possibly TRBD1 on 6 matching bases. CDR1 is SGHDT and CDR2 is YYEEEE in the germline V gene. There are 12 residues in the CDR3. V dropped 4 bases and J dropped 7 bases, with 9 bases sitting between them. CDR3: CASSNRVNTIYF. For the CDR3, the DNA is TGTGCCAGCAGCAACAGGGTGAACACCATATATTTT.

This chain connects TRBV6-1 to TRBJ1-5; D call uncertain. There are 15 residues in the CDR3. Germline V gives CDR1 MNHNS, CDR2 SASEGT. V dropped 2 bases and J dropped 2 bases, with 10 bases sitting between them. The CDR3 protein is CASSEFTEGNQPQHF. CDR3 coding DNA: TGTGCCAGCAGTGAATTTACGGAGGGCAATCAGCCCCAGCATTTT.

This clone was seen a few times. CDR3 sequence: CASSLVAGGSTDTQYF. In nucleotides, the CDR3 is TGTGCCAGCAGCTTGGTAGCGGGGGGGTCCACAGATACGCAGTATTTT. The gene calls are TRBV11-1 and TRBJ2-3; TRBD2 aligns across 11 bases. V gave up 3 bases and J gave up 2 bases; unmatched junction bases: 4. The CDR3 is 16 amino acids. Germline V gene lookup returns CDR1 SGHAT and CDR2 FQDESV (reference sequence).

The V call is TRBV9, the J call TRBJ2-5, with D perhaps assigned TRBD1 or TRBD2 (6 bases each). CDR3 length equals 15 residues. Trimming pared 0 bases from V and 5 bases from J, leaving 14 bases between. Looked up from germline, CDR1 is SGDLS and CDR2 is YYNGEE. The CDR3 sequence: CASSVGTGAGETQYF. As DNA, the CDR3 is TGTGCCAGCAGCGTAGGAACGGGGGCGGGGGAGACCCAGTACTTC.

The CDR3 loop reads CASSLAAHSSYEQYF. For the CDR3, the DNA is TGTGCCAGCAGCTTAGCGGCACACAGCTCCTACGAGCAGTACTTC. The J gene is TRBJ2-7, the V gene TRBV7-2; no definite D call. This CDR3 is 15 amino acids long. V was clipped by 0 bases and J by 0 bases, with 9 bases between them. Germline V gives CDR1 SGHTA, CDR2 FQGNSA.

V and J are TRBV5-4 and TRBJ1-2; no clear D. Trimming stripped 9 bases from V and 4 bases from J, with 10 bases between. CDR1 is SGHNT, CDR2 YYREEE, per germline (reference sequence). The CDR3 has 11 amino acids. CDR3 amino acids: CATGKTYGYTF. As DNA, the CDR3 is TGTGCCACAGGAAAGACCTATGGCTACACCTTC.

J is TRBJ1-1 and V is TRBV14; TRBD1 agrees at 8 bases. The V gene's germline CDR1 is SGHDN and CDR2 FVKESK. The V gene end was trimmed by 0 bases and the J gene end by 5 bases; junction bases not matched to a gene: 2. The CDR3 extends over 14 amino acids. CDR3 region: CASSQDRGRTEAFF. The CDR3 nucleotides read TGTGCCAGCAGCCAAGACAGGGGGCGGACTGAAGCTTTCTTT.

Worth noting for this clone: One junction end disagrees with the germline gene, perhaps due to a read error. The rearrangement uses TRBV5-1 and TRBJ1-1; unclear D gene. The germline CDR1 and CDR2 sequences are SGHRS and YFSETQ. CDR3 length: 13 residues. CDR3 region: CASSLEGRTEVFF. CDR3 in DNA: TGCGCCAGCAGCTTGGAAGGGAGGACTGAAGTTTTCTTT.

V and J are TRBV18 and TRBJ2-1; D not certain. CDR1 is KGHSH, CDR2 LQKENI, per germline. This CDR3 comprises 13 residues. V was shortened by 4 bases and J by 3 bases, with 7 bases between the two germline ends. The CDR3 loop is CASSQGNYNEQFF. For the CDR3, the DNA is TGTGCCAGCTCACAGGGAAACTACAATGAGCAGTTCTTC.

The V and J genes are TRBV7-6 and TRBJ1-5; unclear D gene. This CDR3 is built from 13 residues. Trimming stripped 3 bases from V and 7 bases from J, with 10 bases between. Germline CDR1 is SGHVS and CDR2 is FNYEAQ. The CDR3 loop reads CASSFLSTQPQHF. The CDR3 DNA reads TGTGCCAGCAGCTTTCTTTCCACCCAGCCCCAGCATTTT. The full variable domain, with the rest looked up from reference TRBV7-6 and TRBJ1-5, is GAGVSQSPRYKVTKRGQDVALRCDPISGHVSLYWYRQALGQGPEFLTYFNYEAQQDKSGLPNDRFSAERPEGSISTLTIQRTEQRDSAMYRCASSFLSTQPQHFGDGTRLSIL.

The chain carries TRBV6-1 and TRBJ2-7, with unresolved D. Germline V gene sequence: CDR1 MNHNS, CDR2 SASEGT. The CDR3 sequence is 14 residues long. With 4 bases removed from V and 3 bases from J, the gap between germline ends came to 13 bases. The CDR3 spells CASSGRHLDYEQYF. Here the CDR3 DNA reads TGTGCCAGCAGTGGCAGGCATCTTGACTACGAGCAGTACTTC.

The chain couples TRBV6-1 to TRBJ2-3; D uncertain. This CDR3 contains 14 residues. Germline V gene lookup returns CDR1 MNHNS and CDR2 SASEGT. Trimming cost V 7 bases and J 4 bases, with 15 bases left between them. The CDR3 DNA reads as TGTGCCAGCACCCCTAGGCCCGAGGCAGATACGCAGTATTTT. This encodes CASTPRPEADTQYF.

The chain is built from TRBV10-3 and TRBJ1-1; D is ambiguous. The germline V gene encodes CDR1 ENHRY and CDR2 SYGVKD. The CDR3 runs 13 residues. V lost 8 bases and J 3 bases, leaving 13 bases between the germline ends. In DNA form, the CDR3 reads TGTGCCATCCGAGGCCACCTAGACACTGAAGCTTTCTTT. It encodes CAIRGHLDTEAFF.

V is TRBV6-1 and J is TRBJ1-1; 10 bases are shared with TRBD1. The CDR3 runs to 17 residues. The ends lost 4 bases at V and 2 bases at J; junction bases unmatched: 10. Germline V gene sequence: CDR1 MNHNS, CDR2 SASEGT. The CDR3 loop is CASSGIFGTGANTEAFF. For the CDR3, the DNA is TGTGCCAGCAGTGGCATATTCGGGACAGGGGCAAACACTGAAGCTTTCTTT.